This entry lists 8 T cell receptor beta chains sequenced from one sample in a study of tissue T cells after allogeneic stem cell transplantation. Clones were read by immunoSEQ multiplex PCR, and TCRdb kept only the in-frame ones, dropping some. The data show some 10,000 clones, approximately 47% seen once. Time point here: mouse harvest day 7 after allogeneic transplant. Tail vein injection delivered 10^7 T-cell-depleted bone marrow cells and 10^6 splenic CD5+ T cells. Sequencing used gut tissue. The receptors derive from a female BALB/c mouse given C57BL/6 T cells with graft-versus-host disease after an allogeneic hematopoietic cell transplant.

A note on this clone: The gene names here belong to mouse. From the germline J gene comes the end of the CDR3, since the read stops 1 residue before it. V usage is TRBV23 and J usage is TRBJ1-2; the table's D call, TRBD1, has no DNA check behind it. This CDR3 spans 13 amino acids. Looked up from germline, CDR1 is KGHTA and CDR2 is FQNQQP. The sequenced part of the CDR3 DNA is TGCTCCAGCAGTCATGGACAGAACTCCGACTACACC. Translating gives CSSSHGQNSDYT. The full CDR3 reads CSSSHGQNSDYTF.

This clone was detected a few times. Gene names follow the mouse nomenclature. The CDR3 end falls 1 residue outside the read, so it is completed with the germline J gene. The chain has TRBV26 and TRBJ2-5; D is possibly TRBD1 (6 bases). Trimming cost V 3 bases and J 3 bases, with 10 bases left between them. CDR1 is KGHPV and CDR2 is FQNQEV in the germline V gene (reference sequence). The CDR3 is made up of 14 amino acids. Here the CDR3 reads CASSLDRRQDTQYF. The sequenced CDR3 bases are TGTGCCAGCAGTCTTGACAGGAGGCAAGACACCCAGTAC.

This clone was observed a single time. Germline is not matched at one junction end, which may reflect a read error. The germline and genes are mouse ones. The CDR3 end falls 1 residue outside the read, so it is completed with the germline J gene. The chain couples TRBV1 to TRBJ2-5, with 7 positions matching TRBD2. The CDR3 has 15 amino acids. The V gene's germline CDR1 is NSQYPW and CDR2 LRSPGD (reference sequence). The sequenced CDR3 bases are TGCACCTGCAGAGCAGCCGGTGGGGGGACCACCCCCCAGTAC. Its translation is CTCRAAGGGTTPQY. The whole CDR3 sequence is CTCRAAGGGTTPQYF. The whole variable domain, filled in from reference TRBV1 and TRBJ2-5, reads VTLLEQNPRWRLVPRGQAVNLRCILKNSQYPWMSWYQQDLQKQLQWLFTLRSPGDKEVKSLPGADYLATRVTDTELRLQVANMSQGRTLYCTCRAAGGGTTPQYFGPGTRLLVL.

By share of the sample, this clone is medium-sized (0.01 to 0.1%). The germline and genes are mouse ones. Read coverage stops 1 residue before the CDR3 terminus; the germline J gene supplies the remainder. The J gene is TRBJ2-2, the V gene TRBV13-2, with 9 nucleotides matching TRBD2. Germline V gives CDR1 NNHNN, CDR2 SYGAGS (reference sequence). The CDR3 spans 14 residues. Unmatched junction bases numbered 0, after V lost 2 bases and J lost 4 bases. The CDR3 is CASGDWGGTGQLYF. The DNA read from the CDR3 is TGTGCCAGCGGTGACTGGGGGGGCACCGGGCAGCTCTAC.

With regard to this clone: The gene names given are mouse names. With the read ending 1 residue before the CDR3 end, the germline J gene is used to fill in that end. V is TRBV1 and J is TRBJ2-2, with 7 bases lining up with TRBD1. Trimming at V came to 3 bases and at J to 4 bases, leaving 8 bases not matched to a gene. This CDR3 region has 16 residues. Germline CDR1 and CDR2: NSQYPW and LRSPGD (reference sequence). CDR3 residues: CTCSALTGESTGQLYF. CDR3 DNA (partial): TGCACCTGCAGTGCCCTCACAGGGGAGAGCACCGGGCAGCTCTAC.

In regard to this clone: Gene names are the mouse ones. The read halts 1 residue ahead of the CDR3 end, with the missing end drawn from the germline J gene. The genes are TRBV3 and TRBJ1-2; D uncertain. The germline V gene has CDR1 SNHLY and CDR2 FYNGKV (reference sequence). V was pared by 5 bases and J by 4 bases, with 8 bases between. This CDR3 has 12 residues. The CDR3 bases that were read are TGTGCCAGCAGCCCCCTGGGCTCCGACTACACC. Residues: CASSPLGSDYT. The CDR3 in its entirety is CASSPLGSDYTF.

To note about this clone: Mouse gene names apply. Sequencing ends 1 residue short of the CDR3 end; the germline J gene provides the rest. The chain carries TRBV23 and TRBJ1-1. Germline CDR1 and CDR2: KGHTA and FQNQQP. The CDR3 spans 14 residues. Incomplete CDR3 DNA: TGCTCCAGCAGTCAATTTAACCCAAACACAGAAGTCTTC. This gives the protein CSSSQFNPNTEVF. The CDR3, in full, reads CSSSQFNPNTEVFF.

On this clone: Gene names and germline match the mouse. The observed sequence ends 1 residue before the CDR3 terminus, with the missing tail filled in from the germline J gene. The chain couples TRBV4 to TRBJ2-5; D not certain. The germline V gene has CDR1 LGHDT and CDR2 YNNKQL (reference sequence). CDR3 length: 14 amino acids. V gave up 5 bases and J gave up 1 base, with 10 bases separating them. CDR3 region: CASSQKGDQDTQYF. The sequenced CDR3 bases are TGTGCCAGCAGCCAGAAGGGTGACCAAGACACCCAGTAC.